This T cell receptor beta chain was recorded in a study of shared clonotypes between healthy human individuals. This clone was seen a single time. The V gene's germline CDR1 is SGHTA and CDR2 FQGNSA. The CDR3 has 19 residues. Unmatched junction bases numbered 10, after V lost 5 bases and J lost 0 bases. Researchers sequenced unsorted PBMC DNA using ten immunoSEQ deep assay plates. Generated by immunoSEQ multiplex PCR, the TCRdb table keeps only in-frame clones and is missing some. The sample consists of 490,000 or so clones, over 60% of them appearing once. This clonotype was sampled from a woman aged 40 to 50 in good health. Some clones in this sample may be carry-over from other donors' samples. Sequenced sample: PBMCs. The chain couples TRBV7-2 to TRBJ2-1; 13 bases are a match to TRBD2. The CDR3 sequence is CASSRGALAGGSSYNEQFF. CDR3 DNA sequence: TGTGCCAGCAGCCGGGGGGCACTAGCGGGAGGGAGCTCCTACAATGAGCAGTTCTTC.